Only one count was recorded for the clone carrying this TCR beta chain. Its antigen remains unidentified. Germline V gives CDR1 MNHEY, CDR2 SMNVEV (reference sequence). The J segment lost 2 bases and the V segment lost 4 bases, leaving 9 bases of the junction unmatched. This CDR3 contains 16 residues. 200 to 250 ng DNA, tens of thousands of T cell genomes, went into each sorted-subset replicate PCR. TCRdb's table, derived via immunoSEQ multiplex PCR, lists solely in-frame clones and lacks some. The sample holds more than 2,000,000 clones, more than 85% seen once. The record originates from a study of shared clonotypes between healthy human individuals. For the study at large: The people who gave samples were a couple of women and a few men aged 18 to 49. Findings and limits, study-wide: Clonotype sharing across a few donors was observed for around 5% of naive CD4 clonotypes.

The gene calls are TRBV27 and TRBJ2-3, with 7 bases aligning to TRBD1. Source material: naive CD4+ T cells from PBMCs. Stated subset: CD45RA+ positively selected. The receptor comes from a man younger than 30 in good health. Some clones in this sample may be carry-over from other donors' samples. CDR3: CASSWGTVPSTDTQYF. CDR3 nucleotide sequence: TGTGCCAGCAGTTGGGGGACAGTGCCATCCACAGATACGCAGTATTTT.